The 7 T cell receptor beta chains below were found in one sample sequenced in a study of blood T cell repertoires in COVID-19. TCRdb's table, derived via immunoSEQ multiplex PCR, lists solely in-frame clones and lacks some. The table records roughly 290,000 clones, about 85% of them present only once. Input material: peripheral blood. The receptor source for this set is a woman aged 50 to 60 with active or convalescent COVID-19.

The rearrangement joins TRBV4-1 to TRBJ1-6; D remains ambiguous. Germline V gives CDR1 MGHRA, CDR2 YSYEKL. The CDR3 runs to 18 residues. V was pared by 4 bases and J by 5 bases, with 21 bases between. The CDR3 DNA is TGCGCCAGCAGCCTCCCTTCTCCCGGAGGGTATGATAATTCACCCCTCCACTTT. This gives the protein CASSLPSPGGYDNSPLHF.

The chain has TRBV11-2 and TRBJ1-1; 7 bases match TRBD1. Losses at the gene ends were 1 base for V and 1 base for J; bases not matched to a gene: 6. CDR3 size: 16 residues. Germline lookup yields CDR1 SGHAT and CDR2 FQNNGV. CDR3 protein: CASSLVRGPRNTEAFF. Here the CDR3 DNA reads TGTGCCAGCAGCTTAGTGAGGGGGCCCAGGAACACTGAAGCTTTCTTT.

J is TRBJ2-7 and V is TRBV7-9, with D unclear. The CDR3 is made up of 13 amino acids. V was pared by 2 bases and J by 0 bases, with 5 bases between. In germline, CDR1 is SEHNR, CDR2 FQNEAQ (reference sequence). The CDR3 region has the DNA TGTGCCAGCAGCTTAATCGGCTCCTACGAGCAGTACTTC. Translating gives CASSLIGSYEQYF.

V and J are TRBV5-4 and TRBJ1-1, with D unresolved. The V gene lost 2 bases and the J gene lost 1 base, with 9 bases spanning the gap. The germline CDR1 and CDR2 sequences are SGHNT and YYREEE (reference sequence). The CDR3 is 14 amino acids. DNA for the CDR3: TGTGCCAGCAGCTTAAAAAACGGGAACACTGAAGCTTTCTTT. Its protein product is CASSLKNGNTEAFF.

V is TRBV7-6 and J is TRBJ2-1; 7 positions match TRBD2. The CDR3 is 14 residues long. Germline values: CDR1 SGHVS, CDR2 FNYEAQ. V shed 5 bases and J 8 bases; nucleotides not matched to a gene: 9. In nucleotides, the CDR3 is TGTGCCAGCAGCAGAGACGGGACTATTGATGAGCAGTTCTTC. Translated: CASSRDGTIDEQFF.

This rearrangement joins TRBV30 to TRBJ1-4; the match to TRBD1 covers 7 bases. The junction had 9 bases not matched to a gene; V was cut back by 0 bases and J by 8 bases. CDR1 and CDR2 from the germline V gene are GTSNPN and SVGIG (reference sequence). The CDR3 has 15 amino acids. CDR3 DNA: TGTGCCTGGAGTGTCCTGACAGGGAGGAAGGAAAAACTGTTTTTT. Protein sequence: CAWSVLTGRKEKLFF.

The genes are TRBV27 and TRBJ1-4, with a weak D call TRBD1 (6 bases). This CDR3 contains 14 residues. Germline values: CDR1 MNHEY, CDR2 SMNVEV (reference sequence). Between the trimmed V and J ends, which lost 10 bases and 0 bases, there was a span of 12 bases. The CDR3 DNA reads TGTGCCACCTCAGGGGTTGCAACTAATGAAAAACTGTTTTTT. Translating gives CATSGVATNEKLFF.